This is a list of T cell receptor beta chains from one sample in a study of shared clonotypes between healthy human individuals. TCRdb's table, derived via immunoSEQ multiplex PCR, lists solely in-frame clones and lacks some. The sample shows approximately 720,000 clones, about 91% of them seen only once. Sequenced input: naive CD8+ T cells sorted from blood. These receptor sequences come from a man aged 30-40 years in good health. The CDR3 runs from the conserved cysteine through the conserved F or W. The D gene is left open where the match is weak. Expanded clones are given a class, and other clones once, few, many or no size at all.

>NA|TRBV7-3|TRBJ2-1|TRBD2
TGTGCCAGCAGCCCAGGGGCTAGCGGGATAAATGAGCAGTTCTTC
CASSPGASGINEQFF
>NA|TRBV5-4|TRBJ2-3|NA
TGTGCCAGCAGCTTGGAAGTGGCTTCGGGGAATACGCAGTATTTT
CASSLEVASGNTQYF
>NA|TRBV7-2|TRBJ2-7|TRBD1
TGTGCCAGCAGCACCATGACAGGGCCACTTCCCTACGAGCAGTACTTC
CASSTMTGPLPYEQYF
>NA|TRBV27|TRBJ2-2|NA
TGTGCCAGCAGTTCAAGCTCAGGGGTAACCGGGGAGCTGTTTTTT
CASSSSSGVTGELFF
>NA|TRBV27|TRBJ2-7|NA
TGTGCCAGCAGTTTAGCCGATCAGAGCTCCTACGAGCAGTACTTC
CASSLADQSSYEQYF
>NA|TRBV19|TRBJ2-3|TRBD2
TGTGCCAGTAGTATAGAGGCTAGCGGGAGGGTACCAGATACGCAGTATTTT
CASSIEASGRVPDTQYF
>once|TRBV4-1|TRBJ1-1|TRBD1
TGCGCCAGCAGCCGACAGGGGGCGCACACTGAAGCTTTCTTT
CASSRQGAHTEAFF
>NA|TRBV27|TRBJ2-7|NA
TGTGCCAGCAGTTTAGTGGGGAGCGAGTACGAGCAGTACTTC
CASSLVGSEYEQYF
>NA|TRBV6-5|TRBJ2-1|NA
TGTGCCAGCAGTTACATAATGGACAGTAGTACTGGTGAGCAGTTCTTC
CASSYIMDSSTGEQFF
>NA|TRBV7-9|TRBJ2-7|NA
TGTGCCAGCAGCTTCGATAGCGGTGACTACGAGCAGTACTTC
CASSFDSGDYEQYF
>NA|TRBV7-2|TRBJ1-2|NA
TGTGCCAGCAGCTTAGTAGGGTCAGAATATGGCTACACCTTC
CASSLVGSEYGYTF
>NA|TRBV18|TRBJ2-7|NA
TGTGCCAGCTCACCACGCTACGGGGAAAGCTCCTACGAGCAGTACTTC
CASSPRYGESSYEQYF
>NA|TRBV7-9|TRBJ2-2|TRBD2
TGTGCCAGCAGCACCACCGGGACTAGCGGGAGAAACACCGGGGAGCTGTTTTTT
CASSTTGTSGRNTGELFF
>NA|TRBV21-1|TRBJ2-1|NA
TGTGCCAGCAGCAAGGGGACTAGTCCCTCTTATGAGCAGTTCTTC
CASSKGTSPSYEQFF
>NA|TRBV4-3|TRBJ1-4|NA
TGCGCCAGCAGCCAAGATCTTAGGCCCAAGGGGGAAAAACTGTTTTTT
CASSQDLRPKGEKLFF
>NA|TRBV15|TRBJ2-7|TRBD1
TGTGCCACCAGCAGAGCGGGGGACAGGATAGACGAGCAGTACTTC
CATSRAGDRIDEQYF
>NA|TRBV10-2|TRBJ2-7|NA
TGCGCCAGCGGGTCTTCCTACGAGCAGTACTTC
CASGSSYEQYF